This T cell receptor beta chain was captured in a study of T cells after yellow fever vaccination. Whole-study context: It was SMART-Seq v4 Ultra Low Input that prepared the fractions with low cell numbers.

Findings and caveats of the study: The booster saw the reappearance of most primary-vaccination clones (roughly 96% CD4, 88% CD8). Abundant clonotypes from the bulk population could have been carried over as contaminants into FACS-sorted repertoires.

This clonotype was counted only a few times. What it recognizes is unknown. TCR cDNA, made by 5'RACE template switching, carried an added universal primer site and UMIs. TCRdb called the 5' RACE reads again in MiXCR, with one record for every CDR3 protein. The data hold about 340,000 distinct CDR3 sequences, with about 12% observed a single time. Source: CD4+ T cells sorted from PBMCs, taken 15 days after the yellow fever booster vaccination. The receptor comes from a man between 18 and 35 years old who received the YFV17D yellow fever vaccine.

The DNA of the CDR3 is TGTGCCAGCAGCTCCCGCCTGGCGGGGTTCGATGAAAAACTGTTTTTT. This sequence encodes CASSSRLAGFDEKLFF. The genes are TRBV7-9 and TRBJ1-4; no clear D. V lost 4 bases to trimming and J lost 6 bases, with 18 bases between them. Germline-derived CDR1 and CDR2 are SEHNR and FQNEAQ (reference sequence). This CDR3 contains 16 residues.